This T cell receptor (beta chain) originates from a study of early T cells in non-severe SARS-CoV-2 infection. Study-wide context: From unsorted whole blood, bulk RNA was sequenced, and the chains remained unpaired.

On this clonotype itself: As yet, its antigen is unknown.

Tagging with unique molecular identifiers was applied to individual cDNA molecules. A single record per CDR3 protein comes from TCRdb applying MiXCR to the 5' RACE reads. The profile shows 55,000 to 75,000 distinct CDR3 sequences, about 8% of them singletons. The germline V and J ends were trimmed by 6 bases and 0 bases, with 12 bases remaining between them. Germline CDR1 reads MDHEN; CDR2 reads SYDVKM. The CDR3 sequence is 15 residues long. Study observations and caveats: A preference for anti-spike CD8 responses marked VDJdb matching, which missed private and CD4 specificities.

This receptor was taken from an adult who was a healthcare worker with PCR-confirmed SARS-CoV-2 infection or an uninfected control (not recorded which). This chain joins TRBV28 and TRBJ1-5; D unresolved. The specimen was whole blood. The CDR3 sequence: CASSRASHSNQPQHF. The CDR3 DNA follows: TGTGCCAGCAGCCGAGCCAGCCATAGCAATCAGCCCCAGCATTTT. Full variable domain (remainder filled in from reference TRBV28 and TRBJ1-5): DVKVTQSSRYLVKRTGEKVFLECVQDMDHENMFWYRQDPGLGLRLIYFSYDVKMKEKGDIPEGYSVSREKKERFSLILESASTNQTSMYLCASSRASHSNQPQHFGDGTRLSIL.